Only a few counts were recorded for the clone carrying this TCR beta chain. This sample is drawn from a study of shared clonotypes between healthy human individuals. V lost 4 bases and J lost 0; bases outside the gene matches: 3. Germline V CDR1 and CDR2: SGHNT, YYREEE (reference sequence). The CDR3 runs to 14 residues. TCRdb keeps only in-frame clones here, not all; method: immunoSEQ multiplex PCR. Here the sample spans about 680,000 clones, 92% being singletons. Naive CD8 cells lacked CD45RO, underwent positive selection for CCR7 and left out terminally differentiated effector memory CD45RA+ cells. V and J are TRBV5-4 and TRBJ2-5, with TRBD1 matching 7 bases. This clonotype originated in a man aged 30-40 years in good health. Source material: naive CD8+ T cells sorted from blood. In DNA, the CDR3 is TGTGCCAGCAGCCCCGACAGGGACCAAGAGACCCAGTACTTC. This encodes CASSPDRDQETQYF.